This T cell receptor (beta chain) is from a study of CD8+CD57+ T cells in acquired aplastic anemia. Study-wide background: Recorded DNA amounts for sorted CD4+ and CD8+ cells had an average of about 3 ug.

Profiles of TCR beta VDJ and CDR3 were generated from a genomic DNA template. TCRdb called the reads again in MiXCR, with one record for every CDR3 protein. The table records roughly 200,000 distinct CDR3 sequences, over 55% of them present only once. V was clipped by 0 bases and J by 0 bases, with 12 bases between them. Per germline, CDR1 WNHNN and CDR2 SYGVQD (reference sequence). The CDR3 is 16 residues long. This receptor was obtained from a human donor in good health. The sequenced sample consisted of sorted CD4+, CD8+, or CD8+CD57+ T cells (not recorded which) from PBMCs. V gene TRBV10-1 combines with J gene TRBJ2-7; tentative D call: TRBD1 (6 bases). In nucleotides, the CDR3 is TGCGCCAGCAGTGAGTCGGGACATGGGTCCTCCTACGAGCAGTACTTC. Translation gives CASSESGHGSSYEQYF.